The clone carrying this T cell receptor beta chain has just one count. The record originates from a study of blood T cell repertoires in COVID-19. As for the study in general: Samples taken during acute and convalescent COVID-19 were collected in the United States, Italy and Spain.

The CDR3 consists of 13 residues. V lost 1 base and J 7 bases, leaving 7 bases between the germline ends. In the authors' workflow: Researchers report that nucleated cell counts were estimated from reference gene primer amplification. Here immunoSEQ multiplex PCR was the method, and the copy in TCRdb shows in-frame clones only, minus some. The V and J calls and clone size were taken over from that table, and D and trimming were inferred from the DNA. The profile shows a few hundred thousand clones, 84% of them singletons. This receptor was taken from a woman between 35 and 50 years old who had recovered from COVID-19. The sequencing sample was made of peripheral blood. J is TRBJ1-4 and V is TRBV12-3 or TRBV12-4; D uncertain. CDR3 DNA sequence: TGTGCCAGCAGTTTAGGTCGCGCTGAAAAACTGTTTTTT. Amino acid sequence: CASSLGRAEKLFF.